These T cell receptor beta chains were read from a single sample in a study of response to subunit inactivated influenza vaccine. TCRdb analysed the RT-PCR reads with MiXCR anew, one entry per CDR3 protein. The top ten clones hold roughly 10% of a sample with over 750,000 distinct CDR3 sequences, 21% of them seen once. This specimen consisted of PBMCs from blood, obtained less than 6 days after vaccination. The receptors here all came from a man between 45 and 60 years old who received an inactivated influenza vaccine. Both conserved end residues are part of each CDR3. A D gene is named only where the DNA matches it firmly. For some rows the clone size is stated as once, few or many, or as a class when expanded; others skip it.

size: few; D: TRBD1; J: TRBJ1-4; V: TRBV25-1; CDR3: CASSERTGTGYEKLFF; DNA: TGTGCCAGCAGTGAAAGAACCGGGACAGGGTACGAAAAACTGTTTTTT
size: few; D: TRBD2; J: TRBJ2-1; V: TRBV6-5; CDR3: CASSFWPGTSGNNEQFF; DNA: TGTGCCAGCAGTTTCTGGCCCGGGACTAGCGGAAACAATGAGCAGTTCTTC
size: few; D: TRBD1; J: TRBJ2-7; V: TRBV9; CDR3: CASSGRDSAYEQYF; DNA: TGTGCCAGCAGCGGCCGGGACAGTGCCTACGAGCAGTACTTC
size: many; D: -; J: TRBJ2-3; V: TRBV12-3/TRBV12-4; CDR3: CASSSPFKGTQYF; DNA: TGTGCCAGCAGTTCCCCATTCAAGGGTACGCAGTATTTT
size: few; D: TRBD1; J: TRBJ2-7; V: TRBV28; CDR3: CASRDRITRGWSTYEQYF; DNA: TGTGCCAGCAGGGACAGGATTACAAGAGGGTGGAGCACCTACGAGCAGTACTTC
size: few; D: -; J: TRBJ1-5; V: TRBV10-3; CDR3: CAISDRSYSNQPQHF; DNA: TGTGCCATCAGTGACAGGAGTTATAGCAATCAGCCCCAGCATTTT
size: few; D: TRBD1; J: TRBJ2-2; V: TRBV15; CDR3: CATAGTGNTGELFF; DNA: TGTGCCACCGCCGGGACAGGGAACACCGGGGAGCTGTTTTTT
size: -; D: -; J: TRBJ1-2; V: TRBV7-9; CDR3: CASSLELFGSGYTF; DNA: TGTGCCAGCAGCTTAGAGTTGTTTGGGAGCGGCTACACCTTC
size: few; D: TRBD1; J: TRBJ1-6; V: TRBV20-1; CDR3: CSARRSGGNSPLHF; DNA: TGCAGTGCTAGACGGTCAGGGGGCAATTCACCCCTCCACTTT
size: few; D: TRBD1; J: TRBJ1-1; V: TRBV10-3; CDR3: CAISSRDRATEAFF; DNA: TGTGCCATCAGTAGCCGGGACAGGGCCACAGAAGCTTTCTTT
size: -; D: -; J: TRBJ1-4; V: TRBV4-2; CDR3: CASLGANEKLFF; DNA: TGTGCCAGCCTTGGGGCTAATGAAAAACTGTTTTTT
size: -; D: TRBD2; J: TRBJ2-1; V: TRBV7-9; CDR3: CASSLTRGLGYNEQFF; DNA: TGTGCCAGCAGCTTAACTCGAGGACTAGGGTACAATGAGCAGTTCTTC
size: many; D: -; J: TRBJ2-7; V: TRBV18; CDR3: CASQIGPGAYEQYF; DNA: TGTGCCAGCCAAATCGGACCGGGCGCCTACGAGCAGTACTTC
size: -; D: -; J: TRBJ2-7; V: TRBV5-5; CDR3: CASSLFWGGGVEQYF; DNA: TGTGCCAGCAGCTTATTTTGGGGAGGGGGCGTCGAGCAGTACTTC
size: few; D: TRBD2; J: TRBJ2-5; V: TRBV10-3; CDR3: CAISGRRTSGSTQETQYF; DNA: TGTGCCATCAGTGGCCGCCGGACTAGCGGGAGCACCCAAGAGACCCAGTACTTC
size: -; D: -; J: TRBJ2-1; V: TRBV9; CDR3: CASSGPLPPGSGPYNEQFF; DNA: TGTGCCAGCAGCGGTCCTCTGCCACCCGGGAGTGGTCCCTACAATGAGCAGTTCTTC
size: many; D: TRBD1; J: TRBJ2-1; V: TRBV5-1; CDR3: CASTKGNGQGPYNEQFF; DNA: TGCGCCAGCACAAAAGGAAACGGACAGGGGCCATACAATGAGCAGTTCTTC